The entry below gives a single TCR beta chain sequence along with its context. Its antigen is still unknown. Base qualities are missing; no much larger clone stands one base away. The cohort was made up of around 720 healthy bone marrow donors. All cohort members were sampled while nominally healthy, although unrecorded immune exposures were likely present. The donor was CMV seronegative and was included in the group of 352 seronegative cohort members. Every donor gave a peripheral blood sample, and the peripheral blood mononuclear cells from that sample were used for TCR beta sequencing. Genomic DNA was extracted from the blood cell samples with the Qiagen DNeasy Blood Extraction Kit. The data stem from a study of cytomegalovirus exposure and HLA in healthy donors (TCRdb year 2017). For context, the study as a whole: An earlier analysis of 587 of the donors reported 276 Gb of sequence data and 95 million to 140 million unique TCR beta sequences obtained from about 200 million T cells. Approximately 300 gigabases of sequencing data and tens of millions of unique TCR sequences made up an early release that covered under 750 HLA-typed donors. The genetic ancestry cluster associated with self-reported Caucasian donors included 81% of the roughly 380 genotyped donors. The aim of the study was to test whether cataloging public T cell receptors could identify signatures of past pathogen exposure. The study profiled the T cell repertoires of about 720 subjects by immunosequencing and related them to cytomegalovirus serostatus. Besides the first cohort of approximately 710 subjects, a separate validation cohort made up of some 110 different subjects was used. High-throughput TCR immunosequencing, statistical association of individual TCRs with disease status, and machine learning were combined to predict cytomegalovirus infection status. In a later analysis, previously published TCR beta repertoires from 666 donors were re-analyzed and high-resolution HLA genotyping was added so that TCR occurrence patterns could be studied. In the later analysis, no new phenotypic data were used to find candidate immune exposures; instead, reliance was placed on TCR beta sequences and their occurrence across donors. An earlier analysis of approximately 640 of the donors applied high-throughput TCR beta sequencing to assess whether each TCR beta V gene segment acted as functional or pseudogenic. Donor age, sex, ethnicity and CMV serostatus were compiled alongside the repertoire data. Genome-wide SNP genotypes for about 65% of the 666 donors were used in a later genetic analysis, which treated that subset as a discovery cohort. Every repertoire in the discovery cohort had been generated on one and the same sequencing platform. Class I and class II HLA loci were covered by the typing at four-digit resolution. Typing coverage differed by locus: A, B, C, DRB1 and DQB1 were typed in roughly 620-640 donors, DQA1 in about 550, DPA1 in some 600, and DPB1 in around 440. Several DR-DQ haplotypes were treated as single units for association and clustering because of strong linkage in the cohort. Across some 400 genotyped donors of the cohort, an average of about 240,000 unique TCR beta nucleotide sequences per donor were sequenced, and 15% to 20% of those sequences were non-productive.

The CDR3 runs 16 amino acids, cysteine and phenylalanine included. Solely the CDR3 DNA is kept, with 48 bases framed from the first base. At the junction V is shortened by 6 bases and J by 0 bases; bases outside the gene matches: 5. Taken from the germline V gene (reference sequence), the CDR1 and CDR2 loops are MNHEY and SMNVEV. What the research found in general, with its limitations: It was suggested by the authors that the approach could potentially be generalized to other disease states and immunological phenotypes. The classifier was reported to diagnose cytomegalovirus status with high specificity and sensitivity in both the original cohort and the validation cohort. Correlated functional status among segregating V segments might be attributable to linkage disequilibrium, but an unknown experimental factor could not be ruled out. The study listed 150 to 200 TCR beta chains as associated with cytomegalovirus. A later analysis reported that several top co-occurrence clusters appeared linked to parvovirus B19, influenza, CMV and Epstein-Barr virus. This cohort had only TCR beta chains sequenced, and the lack of alpha or paired-chain data limited which features could be detected. In an earlier analysis of some 500 of the donors, most TCR beta V segments were observed in productive rearrangements about 87% or about 30% of the time, broadly matching IMGT annotations. About 15 rarely observed V segments, including chromosome 9 orphons, were excluded from the earlier analysis of about 500 of the donors because counts were too low. A cluster of highly shared sequence variants was judged likely to represent a technical artifact of the sequencing pipeline. CMV serostatus was the only immune exposure information available for the cohort. In a later analysis, TCR association rates were found to vary across HLA loci, with the most associated TCRs seen for DRB1 alleles and the fewest for HLA-C alleles. Compared with the roughly 700-donor mean, donors in an Asian-associated ancestry cluster had fewer N-insertions in productive TCRs, according to a later genetic analysis. Most TCR sequences were observed very rarely across donors, whereas some public TCRs were present in many individuals. In a later genetic analysis, a missense DCLRE1C variant was associated with V-gene and J-gene trimming of TCR beta chains, and the association was replicated in an independent cohort. Strong co-occurrence of HLA alleles, especially DR and DQ, made assigning TCR associations to individual alleles difficult. In a later analysis, some 17,000 TCR beta sequences were associated with specific HLA alleles at a false discovery rate of 0.05. A further reported finding was that TCR beta sequences accurately predicted the HLA-A and HLA-B alleles for most subjects in the first cohort. Some IMGT-functional V segments, including TRBV6-2 and TRBV6-3, could not be told apart with the 87-base-pair reads, so those segments were excluded. A later analysis found that most CMV-associated TCR beta chains appeared HLA-restricted, with HLA associations seemingly driven largely by CMV exposure. HLA typing was unavailable for some donors at each locus, so association tests used only the typed subset. Sequencing depth was assumed to be roughly uniform across donors in the presence/absence analyses, though that assumption may not hold. Compared with equally common non-associated chains, HLA-associated TCR beta chains in a later analysis were more clonally expanded and had lower generation probabilities. A few of the identified cytomegalovirus-associated TCR beta chains were confirmed in vitro to be specific for cytomegalovirus antigens.

Libraries came from the immunoSEQ multiplex PCR assay. A mixture of 60 forward primers for TCR Vbeta segments and 13 reverse primers for TCR Jbeta segments was used in the multiplex PCR. The CDR3 region of rearranged TCR beta genes was amplified from genomic DNA with a multiplex PCR assay. Amplified TCR beta libraries were sequenced as 87-base-pair reads on the Illumina HiSeq System. Per the authors' processing: A later analysis tallied tens of millions of unique TCR beta chains across the roughly 610 repertoires, and roughly 11 million of those chains were shared by two or more donors. A nearest-neighbor algorithm error-corrected the raw reads and collapsed the reads into unique sequences, merging closely related sequences to remove PCR and sequencing errors. CDR3 sequences were aligned to IMGT reference sequences to assign V, D and J gene segments. For a sequence to be retained, a match of at least six nucleotides to both a V gene segment and a J gene segment was required. A rearrangement was called productive if the CDR3 had no stop codons and remained in frame with V and J, and every other rearrangement was called non-productive. CDR3 was defined according to IMGT convention as the region running from the second conserved V-encoded cysteine to the conserved J-encoded phenylalanine. In an earlier analysis of 500 to 650 of the donors, sequences lacking an unambiguous match to a single V gene segment were excluded. An earlier analysis of around 600 of the donors classified V segments as functional when productive rearrangements were above 56.7% and as segregating when the standard deviation between donors was above 5%. A statistical classification framework was built for diagnosing cytomegalovirus status from the catalog of TCR beta chain sequences. V and J gene assignment, in a later analysis, came from comparing TCR nucleotide sequences with IMGT/GENE-DB human TR gene sequences. A later analysis assigned CDR3 sequences and most-parsimonious VDJ recombination scenarios with the TCRdist pipeline. A later analysis defined each TCR beta chain by its CDR3 amino acid sequence plus V-gene family, and excluded reads lacking a unique V-gene family. In a later analysis, a few hundred highly shared, low-generation-probability nucleotide sequences were removed to address suspected cross-contamination and a sequencing artifact. A later analysis calculated a clonal expansion index for each public chain from normalized within-repertoire ranks of inferred template counts. Generation probabilities in a later analysis came from a VDJ recombination model fitted to out-of-frame rearrangements, and those results were checked against IGoR. In a later analysis, hypergeometric tests were used to score TCR-TCR, TCR-HLA and TCR-CMV co-occurrence, with a repertoire-size bias correction applied to TCR pairs. False discovery rates were estimated in a later analysis by permuting HLA or CMV assignments 20 times. In a later analysis, co-occurring TCRs were grouped using DBSCAN, and TCRdist sequence similarity was added for clustering within HLA-allele-positive subsets. Co-occurrence clustering excluded repertoires with fewer than 30,000 or more than 120,000 public chains, plus five with anomalous nucleotide sharing. The table was pulled from immuneACCESS by TCRdb, which kept in-frame rearrangements only. Such tables lose some clones; where checked, under half of the loss comes from unresolved V genes, and the rest has no known cause. The V and J calls and clone size are taken from that table; D and trimming were inferred from the DNA. This sample holds around 150,000 clones; 70% to 85% were observed only once. Of the sample, 1.5% to 2% falls within the top ten clones.

Input material: PBMCs. This chain joins TRBV27 to TRBJ2-7; TRBD2 aligns with 13 central bases. This receptor was identified in a man aged 40-50 years in good health and CMV-seronegative. The DNA is as follows: TGTGCCAGCAGGGGGACTAGCGGGGCCTTCTCCTACGAGCAGTACTTC. The resulting protein is CASRGTSGAFSYEQYF.